This T cell receptor beta chain was identified in a study of CD8 T cells in ankylosing spondylitis. General observations from the study: Clones tied to disease were said to be significantly enriched in matched ankylosing spondylitis synovial fluid. Within ankylosing spondylitis blood, a TCR beta motif made up of seven to nine highly homologous variants appeared to be characteristic.

By quantitative 5'-RACE with molecular barcodes, the TCR beta libraries were made. MiXCR, run by TCRdb on the 5' RACE reads, gives a single entry per CDR3 protein. The profile covers fewer than 500,000 distinct CDR3 sequences, with about 22% appearing a single time and around 17% taken by the ten largest. This clonotype was detected only a few times. What it binds is not known. Germline V gives CDR1 SQVTM, CDR2 ANQGSEA. The CDR3 is made up of 14 amino acids. The V gene lost 2 bases and the J gene lost 4 bases, with 12 bases spanning the gap. The receptor's source is a male donor with ankylosing spondylitis. The sequenced sample consisted of blood, either unsorted or a sorted T cell fraction (not recorded which). The chain recombines TRBV29-1 with TRBJ2-1; a weak D match, TRBD2 (6 bases). CDR3 DNA: TGCAGCGTTGAAAGCGCGGGAACTTACAATGAGCAGTTCTTC. Protein: CSVESAGTYNEQFF.